The rows below give T cell receptor beta chains drawn from one sample of a study of human T cells and chemical hapten exposure. TCRdb itself ran the RACE reads through MiXCR, one entry per CDR3 protein. The sample records almost 40,000 distinct CDR3 sequences, 7.5% to 8% being singletons. The sequenced sample was whole blood, obtained in connection with sensitization to the hapten diphenylcyclopropenone (DPC). The source is a woman aged 50 to 65 with alopecia areata. Some clones in this sample may be carry-over from other donors' samples. Both conserved end residues are part of each CDR3.

v_gene: TRBV2; j_gene: TRBJ2-3; CDR3aa: CASIGPSTDTQYF
v_gene: TRBV29-1; j_gene: TRBJ1-1; CDR3aa: CSVTGLDMNTEAFF
v_gene: TRBV28; j_gene: TRBJ1-2; CDR3aa: CASSLTTPRGYTF
v_gene: TRBV12-3/TRBV12-4; j_gene: TRBJ2-1; CDR3aa: CALRASGSNEQFF
v_gene: TRBV9; j_gene: TRBJ2-5; CDR3aa: CASSVRPPETQYF
v_gene: TRBV12-3/TRBV12-4; j_gene: TRBJ1-3; CDR3aa: CASSLRHSSSGNTIYF
v_gene: TRBV9; j_gene: TRBJ2-7; CDR3aa: CASSADPIADPYEQYF
v_gene: TRBV7-9; j_gene: TRBJ1-3; CDR3aa: CASSLGGGAKGNTIYF
v_gene: TRBV19; j_gene: TRBJ2-4; CDR3aa: CASRDRDRLGNIQYF
v_gene: TRBV20-1; j_gene: TRBJ2-1; CDR3aa: CSARSGEGAYNEQFF
v_gene: TRBV10-3; j_gene: TRBJ2-5; CDR3aa: CAIGTSGPSETQYF
v_gene: TRBV3-2; j_gene: TRBJ1-1; CDR3aa: CASSQALGPRRTEAFF
v_gene: TRBV7-6; j_gene: TRBJ2-5; CDR3aa: CASSSGLAGSFQETQYF
v_gene: TRBV7-3; j_gene: TRBJ2-2; CDR3aa: CASSLSPNTGELFF
v_gene: TRBV4-2; j_gene: TRBJ1-2; CDR3aa: CASSQDRGLDGYTF
v_gene: TRBV6-2/TRBV6-3; j_gene: TRBJ2-2; CDR3aa: CASSPSQGNTGELFF
v_gene: TRBV6-5; j_gene: TRBJ1-1; CDR3aa: CASSPGTVSTEAFF
v_gene: TRBV2; j_gene: TRBJ2-3; CDR3aa: CASSDRRASTDTQYF
v_gene: TRBV20-1; j_gene: TRBJ1-5; CDR3aa: CSARIGNPNQPQHF
v_gene: TRBV6-1; j_gene: TRBJ1-1; CDR3aa: CASRSARLSTEAFF
v_gene: TRBV20-1; j_gene: TRBJ1-1; CDR3aa: CSARGTDRGNTEAFF
v_gene: TRBV29-1; j_gene: TRBJ2-7; CDR3aa: CSVAPGAGPYEQYF
v_gene: TRBV3-1; j_gene: TRBJ2-3; CDR3aa: CASSPTGPSTDTQYF
v_gene: TRBV3-1; j_gene: TRBJ2-3; CDR3aa: CASTSPGDTQYF
v_gene: TRBV20-1; j_gene: TRBJ2-3; CDR3aa: CSARGSHDTQYF
v_gene: TRBV13; j_gene: TRBJ2-4; CDR3aa: CASSLAALIDIQYF
v_gene: TRBV29-1; j_gene: TRBJ2-3; CDR3aa: CSVGGGDTQYF
v_gene: TRBV20-1; j_gene: TRBJ2-5; CDR3aa: CSATGLLEGQETQYF
v_gene: TRBV6-5; j_gene: TRBJ1-2; CDR3aa: CASSYSTNNYGYTF